The entry below gives a single T cell receptor beta chain sequence along with its context. This sample was included in a study of cytomegalovirus exposure and HLA in healthy donors. Use of 60 Vbeta and 13 Jbeta primers characterized the PCR. Only in-frame clones appear in the TCRdb table, and some are missing; sequencing was by immunoSEQ multiplex PCR. The sample consists of about 160,000 clones, 87% of them appearing once. Trimming took 4 bases from V and 2 from J, leaving 18 bases between them. Germline values: CDR1 LNHDA, CDR2 SQIVND (reference sequence). This CDR3 is built from 16 residues. The origin of this receptor is a young woman in good health and CMV-seronegative. The chain has TRBV19 and TRBJ2-7, with D perhaps matching TRBD1 (6 bases). The sequencing sample was made of PBMCs. CDR3 bases: TGTGCCAGTAGTAATACCGGGACACCCTTACCCTACGAGCAGTACTTC. It translates to CASSNTGTPLPYEQYF. The complete variable domain, with remaining parts taken from reference TRBV19 and TRBJ2-7, reads DGGITQSPKYLFRKEGQNVTLSCEQNLNHDAMYWYRQDPGQGLRLIYYSQIVNDFQKGDIAEGYSVSREKKESFPLTVTSAQKNPTAFYLCASSNTGTPLPYEQYFGPGTRLTVT.